The T cell receptor beta chain described here comes from a study of control samples from healthy donors and cancer patients. Measured with immunoSEQ multiplex PCR; TCRdb has only the in-frame clones, and not every one. The data show more than 95,000 clones, 80% to 90% seen once. This clone was counted once. Sample: PBMCs. This clonotype was obtained from a man aged 60-69 years with lung cancer.

The CDR3 here is CAGARGQDTQYF. The CDR3 DNA follows: TGTGCCGGTGCTAGGGGACAAGATACGCAGTATTTT. The chain carries TRBV5-5 and TRBJ2-3, with D perhaps matching TRBD1 (6 bases). Germline V lookup: CDR1 SGHKS, CDR2 YYEKEE (reference sequence). Trimming removed 10 bases from V and 5 bases from J, with 14 bases in between. The CDR3 is 12 residues long.